The sample holds many counts of the clone carrying this TCR beta chain. Its antigen is still unknown. A read error may produce the germline difference seen at one junction end. Drawing of peripheral blood yielded ten milliliters from each donor. Germline-derived CDR1 and CDR2 are SSHAT and FNYEAQ (reference sequence). The CDR3 consists of 16 residues. Primers used in a second PCR of roughly 6 to 11 cycles were a sample-barcoded 5' primer and a J-beta primer mix. TCRdb passed the 5' RACE reads through MiXCR, listing each CDR3 protein once. This table holds over 300,000 distinct CDR3 sequences, 52% found once. This record comes from a study of blood T cells in healthy people across ages. General study results and limits: A roughly linear fall in TCR beta diversity per million T cells was seen with increasing age.

The V gene is TRBV7-7, the J gene TRBJ2-5; TRBD2 matches at 7 bases. The sample taken for sequencing was blood. The clonotype comes from a man aged 55 to 70 in good health. The CDR3 loop reads CASSLEWLAARETQYF. The CDR3 bases are TGTGCTAGCAGCTTAGAGTGGCTAGCGGCCCGGGAGACCCAGTACTTC.